This T cell receptor (beta chain) originates from a study of blood T cell repertoires in COVID-19 (TCRdb year 2020). The study in broad terms: Samples covering the acute and convalescent phases of COVID-19 were provided by collaborators in the United States, Italy and Spain. The prospective study material was composed of cDNA or gDNA derived from T cells, B-cell-depleted T cells, or PBMCs. The dataset comprised deeply sampled blood TCRbeta repertoires from subjects exposed to, actively infected with, or recovered from COVID-19. Nearly every sample came with metadata listing a de-identified subject ID, COVID-19 status, age in years and sex. The repertoires were released in a freely available public database intended as a resource for research on the immune response to SARS-CoV-2. Where available, HLA class I and class II types were obtained from metadata supplied by the sample provider rather than from assay-based typing. Samples were obtained from the ongoing ImmuneRACE study (first 160 participants) and from about 1,300 subjects provided by 6 global collaborators.

In the prospective study, participants were about 18 to 89 years old, resided in approximately 22 geographic areas of the United States, and were enrolled through a virtual design. Cohort assignment in the prospective study relied on participant-reported clinical history from a screening survey and a study questionnaire. Exposed participants were defined as having been in contact with someone with a PCR-confirmed or clinician-diagnosed COVID-19 case within 2 weeks of study entry. Mobile phlebotomists in the prospective study collected whole blood, serum and a nasopharyngeal or oropharyngeal swab from every participant. Over a 2-month period, participants in the prospective study had the option of providing additional blood draws and questionnaires. Prospective study blood samples were shipped either frozen or at room temperature before DNA extraction. The study at large found these results: How much clinical and demographic metadata was included differed by source and by participant, and the metadata was provided uncurated.

The immunoSEQ Assay, a bias-controlled multiplex PCR, was used to amplify TCRbeta CDR3 regions from genomic DNA. The paper's processing steps were these. Nucleated cell counts per sample were estimated from amplification of reference gene primers within the assay. Sequence reads were collapsed and filtered to measure the absolute abundance of every unique TCRbeta CDR3 rearrangement. For each sample, productive Simpson clonality was calculated by taking the square root of Simpson's diversity index across productive rearrangements. TCRdb re-hosts the immuneACCESS table, in-frame sequences only. Its copies lack some clones; in the studies checked, an unresolved V gene accounts for under half of them, and the cause for the rest is not known. D and trimming come from the DNA, and the V and J calls and clone size come from that table. The sample table shows approximately 250,000 clones, and less than 95% are seen once. Together, the top ten hold approximately 3% of the sample.

V sheds 1 base and J sheds 7 bases, leaving 15 bases between their ends. The germline V gene (reference sequence) specifies SGHNT as CDR1 and YYREEE as CDR2. Its CDR3 holds 14 amino acids, cysteine through phenylalanine. The DNA shown is the 42-base CDR3, in frame from base 1. A remark on this clone: Its target antigen remains unknown. Per-base quality was not reported, and no clone a single base away is much larger than it.

Here the chain combines TRBV5-4 and TRBJ2-7, with TRBD2 as a weak D call on 5 bases. The sample comprised PBMCs or T cells enriched from blood (not recorded which). The TCR originated in a man aged 40-55 years who had been exposed to COVID-19. The CDR3 is CASSLPSARGEQYF. The DNA sequence is TGTGCCAGCAGCTTGCCCAGCGCTCGAGGGGAGCAGTACTTC.